A selection of T cell receptor beta chains follows, all from one sample in a study of T cells after yellow fever vaccination. TCRdb fed the 5' RACE reads into MiXCR, producing one record per CDR3 protein. The repertoire consists of about 320,000 distinct CDR3 sequences, with approximately 4.5% occurring once and the leading ten covering around 19%. The sequences come from PBMCs, collected 15 days after the yellow fever booster vaccination. The receptors were sampled from a man younger than 35 who received the YFV17D yellow fever vaccine. Both conserved end residues are part of each CDR3. The order of the fields is CDR3 protein, CDR3 DNA, J gene, clone size, D gene, V gene. D genes are given only for firm matches. Clone size appears in some rows only: once, few, many, or a class for an expanded clone.

CASKVEGTDTQYF | TGCGCCAGCAAGGTCGAGGGCACAGATACGCAGTATTTT | TRBJ2-3 | . | . | TRBV5-1
CASSFDRGTGEQFF | TGTGCCAGCAGCTTCGACAGGGGAACGGGTGAGCAGTTCTTC | TRBJ2-1 | many | TRBD1 | TRBV5-6
CASSHPENYGYTF | TGTGCCAGCAGCCATCCTGAGAACTATGGCTACACCTTC | TRBJ1-2 | few | . | TRBV11-2
CAWSAQWRSGELFF | TGTGCCTGGAGTGCGCAGTGGAGGTCCGGGGAGCTGTTTTTT | TRBJ2-2 | . | . | TRBV30
CASSQGQGPQETQYF | TGCGCCAGCAGCCAGGGACAGGGGCCTCAAGAGACCCAGTACTTC | TRBJ2-5 | many | TRBD1 | TRBV5-1
CSASRDRYYGYTF | TGCAGTGCTAGTCGGGACAGATACTATGGCTACACCTTC | TRBJ1-2 | few | TRBD1 | TRBV20-1
CASSPELTSGGARSYNEQFF | TGCGCCAGCAGCCCCGAATTGACTAGCGGGGGGGCCAGGTCCTACAATGAGCAGTTCTTC | TRBJ2-1 | few | TRBD2 | TRBV4-3
CASSLARADSPLHF | TGTGCCAGCAGCTTGGCCAGGGCGGATTCACCCCTCCACTTT | TRBJ1-6 | few | . | TRBV5-5
CASSPPGRYGYTF | TGTGCCAGCAGCCCTCCCGGCCGCTATGGCTACACCTTC | TRBJ1-2 | . | . | TRBV11-2
CASSVGQGHNQPQHF | TGCGCCAGCAGCGTCGGACAGGGCCACAATCAGCCCCAGCATTTT | TRBJ1-5 | few | TRBD1 | TRBV5-1
CASSPNRDNQPQHF | TGTGCCAGCTCGCCGAACAGGGACAATCAGCCCCAGCATTTT | TRBJ1-5 | once | . | TRBV18
CASSRGTGGFYEQYF | TGCGCCAGCAGCCGAGGGACAGGGGGATTCTACGAGCAGTACTTC | TRBJ2-7 | many | TRBD1 | TRBV4-3
CASSFAGSGENNEQFF | TGCGCCAGCAGCTTCGCCGGGTCAGGGGAAAACAATGAGCAGTTCTTC | TRBJ2-1 | many | . | TRBV5-1
CASSLNSDGYTF | TGCGCCAGCAGCTTGAACAGTGATGGCTACACCTTC | TRBJ1-2 | few | . | TRBV5-1
CASSSGHTNTEAFF | TGTGCCAGCAGCTCGGGACACACGAACACTGAAGCTTTCTTT | TRBJ1-1 | . | . | TRBV7-2
CASSLQRGRWETQYF | TGTGCCAGCAGTTTGCAGCGGGGCCGCTGGGAGACCCAGTACTTC | TRBJ2-5 | many | TRBD2 | TRBV12-3/TRBV12-4
CASSGSSGGAGADTQYF | TGTGCCAGCAGCGGATCTAGCGGGGGGGCCGGGGCAGATACGCAGTATTTT | TRBJ2-3 | few | TRBD2 | TRBV9
CASSEVMSQGNEQFF | TGTGCCAGCAGCGAGGTGATGTCGCAGGGCAATGAGCAGTTCTTC | TRBJ2-1 | few | . | TRBV11-2
CASSFTGTTNYGYTF | TGCGCCAGCAGCTTCACCGGGACCACTAACTATGGCTACACCTTC | TRBJ1-2 | many | . | TRBV5-1
CSASPRGRRETQYF | TGCAGTGCTAGTCCGCGGGGCCGGAGAGAGACCCAGTACTTC | TRBJ2-5 | many | . | TRBV20-1
CASSRGTGSGANVLTF | TGTGCCAGCTCGCGCGGGACAGGCTCTGGGGCCAACGTCCTGACTTTC | TRBJ2-6 | few | TRBD1 | TRBV18
CASSPSGSWETQYF | TGTGCCAGCAGCCCTAGCGGGTCCTGGGAGACCCAGTACTTC | TRBJ2-5 | . | TRBD2 | TRBV7-3
CASSPGGGPYYGYTF | TGTGCCAGCAGCCCGGGGGGGGGTCCTTATTATGGCTACACCTTC | TRBJ1-2 | few | . | TRBV5-5
CASSLGQGAHYGYTF | TGTGCCAGCAGCCTGGGACAGGGGGCCCACTATGGCTACACCTTC | TRBJ1-2 | few | TRBD1 | TRBV7-2
CASEPRDRGYYGYTF | TGTGCCAGCGAACCCCGGGACAGGGGATATTATGGCTACACCTTC | TRBJ1-2 | few | TRBD1 | TRBV5-6
CATSRPPGTGSGTDTQYF | TGTGCCACCAGCAGACCCCCCGGGACAGGGTCCGGCACAGATACGCAGTATTTT | TRBJ2-3 | many | TRBD1 | TRBV15
CASSLTGIGSPNSPLHF | TGCGCCAGCAGCCTCACAGGGATAGGTTCCCCTAATTCACCCCTCCACTTT | TRBJ1-6 | . | . | TRBV5-1
CASSETTGGTIEAFF | TGTGCCAGCAGCGAAACGACAGGGGGAACAATTGAAGCTTTCTTT | TRBJ1-1 | many | TRBD1 | TRBV7-9
CATRRGQSNEKLFF | TGTGCCACCAGGCGCGGACAGTCTAATGAAAAACTGTTTTTT | TRBJ1-4 | few | . | TRBV15
CASGPGLATETQYF | TGTGCCAGCGGCCCGGGACTAGCCACGGAGACCCAGTACTTC | TRBJ2-5 | many | TRBD2 | TRBV7-2
CASSVGRGYEQFF | TGTGCCAGCAGCGTAGGCAGGGGCTATGAGCAGTTCTTC | TRBJ2-1 | . | . | TRBV9
CASSPPTSYPGELFF | TGTGCCAGCAGCCCACCTACTAGCTACCCCGGGGAGCTGTTTTTT | TRBJ2-2 | many | . | TRBV3-1
CASSYRALRGGPQHF | TGTGCCAGCAGTTACCGGGCTCTCCGAGGGGGGCCCCAGCATTTT | TRBJ1-5 | . | . | TRBV6-2/TRBV6-3
CASSFATGGWNIQYF | TGTGCCAGCAGCTTTGCCACAGGGGGATGGAACATTCAGTACTTC | TRBJ2-4 | many | TRBD1 | TRBV5-6
CASSLGGASALSSYNEQFF | TGTGCCAGCAGCTTAGGTGGGGCCAGCGCACTCAGCTCCTACAATGAGCAGTTCTTC | TRBJ2-1 | . | . | TRBV13
CAISVASRPGTDTQYF | TGTGCCATCAGTGTAGCGAGCCGACCCGGCACAGATACGCAGTATTTT | TRBJ2-3 | many | . | TRBV10-3
CASTGTAYNEQFF | TGTGCCAGCACCGGGACGGCTTACAATGAGCAGTTCTTC | TRBJ2-1 | few | . | TRBV6-5
CASSSGLTWGYTF | TGTGCCAGCAGTTCGGGACTCACTTGGGGCTACACCTTC | TRBJ1-2 | . | . | TRBV28
CASSFGVDGYTF | TGTGCCAGCAGTTTTGGGGTAGACGGCTACACCTTC | TRBJ1-2 | many | . | TRBV28
CASSGRVGSYNEQFF | TGTGCCAGCAGTGGTAGAGTTGGTTCCTACAATGAGCAGTTCTTC | TRBJ2-1 | . | . | TRBV25-1
CASSLASRDTEAFF | TGTGCCAGCAGTTTAGCATCCAGGGACACTGAAGCTTTCTTT | TRBJ1-1 | . | . | TRBV12-3/TRBV12-4
CSARYGRLPNYGYTF | TGCAGTGCTAGATACGGTCGGCTACCTAACTATGGCTACACCTTC | TRBJ1-2 | many | . | TRBV20-1
CSAKRGRGDLFQETQYF | TGCAGTGCTAAGAGGGGGAGGGGGGATCTTTTCCAAGAGACCCAGTACTTC | TRBJ2-5 | few | . | TRBV20-1
CSARRGVSGYTF | TGCAGTGCTAGACGCGGTGTATCTGGCTACACCTTC | TRBJ1-2 | many | . | TRBV20-1
CASRLGLAGTGELFF | TGTGCCAGCAGGCTTGGACTAGCGGGGACCGGGGAGCTGTTTTTT | TRBJ2-2 | many | TRBD2 | TRBV12-3/TRBV12-4
CASSPGGAGAASSYNEQFF | TGTGCCAGCAGCCCCGGTGGGGCGGGGGCCGCGAGCTCCTACAATGAGCAGTTCTTC | TRBJ2-1 | many | . | TRBV6-4